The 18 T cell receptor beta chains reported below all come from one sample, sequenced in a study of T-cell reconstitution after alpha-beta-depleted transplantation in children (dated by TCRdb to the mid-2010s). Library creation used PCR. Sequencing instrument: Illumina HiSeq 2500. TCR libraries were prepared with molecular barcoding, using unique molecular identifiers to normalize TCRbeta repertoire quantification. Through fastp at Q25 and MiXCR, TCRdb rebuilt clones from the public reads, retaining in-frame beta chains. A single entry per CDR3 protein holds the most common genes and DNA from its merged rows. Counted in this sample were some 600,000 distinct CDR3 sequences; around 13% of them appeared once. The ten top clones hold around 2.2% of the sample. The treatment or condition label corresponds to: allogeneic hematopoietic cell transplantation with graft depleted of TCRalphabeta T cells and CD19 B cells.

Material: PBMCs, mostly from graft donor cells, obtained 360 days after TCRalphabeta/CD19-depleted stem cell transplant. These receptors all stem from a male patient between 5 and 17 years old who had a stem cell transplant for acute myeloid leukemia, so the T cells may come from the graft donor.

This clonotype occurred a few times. As DNA, the CDR3 is TGTGCCAGCAGCGTAGGGGGTTCGGGGGGGTCCTACAATGAGCAGTTCTTC. This sequence encodes CASSVGGSGGSYNEQFF. The chain couples TRBV9 to TRBJ2-1; 8 bases are shared with TRBD2. The CDR3 has 17 residues. Germline V gives CDR1 SGDLS, CDR2 YYNGEE. The ends lost 0 bases at V and 1 base at J; junction bases unmatched: 6.

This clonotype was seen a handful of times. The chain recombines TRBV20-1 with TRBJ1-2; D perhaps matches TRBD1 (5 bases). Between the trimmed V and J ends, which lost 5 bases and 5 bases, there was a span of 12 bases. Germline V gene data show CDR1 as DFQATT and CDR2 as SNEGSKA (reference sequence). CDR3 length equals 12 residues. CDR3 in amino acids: CSAPGEGYGYTF. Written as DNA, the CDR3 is TGCAGTGCTCCCGGGGAGGGGTATGGCTACACCTTC.

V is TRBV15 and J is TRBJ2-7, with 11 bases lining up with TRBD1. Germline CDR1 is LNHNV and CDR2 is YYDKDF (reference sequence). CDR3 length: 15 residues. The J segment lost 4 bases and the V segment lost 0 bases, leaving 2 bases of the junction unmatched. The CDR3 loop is CATSRDGTGGYEQYF. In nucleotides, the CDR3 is TGTGCCACCAGCAGAGATGGGACAGGGGGGTACGAGCAGTACTTC.

Written as DNA, the CDR3 is TGTGCCAGCAGTACCTCGACAGGGGGGGATCAAGAGACCCAGTACTTC. Protein sequence: CASSTSTGGDQETQYF. This chain joins TRBV6-5 and TRBJ2-5; TRBD1 aligns across 9 bases. Trimming took 5 bases from V and 2 from J; bases not matched to a gene: 9. CDR3 length: 16 amino acids. CDR1 and CDR2 from the germline V gene are MNHEY and SVGAGI.

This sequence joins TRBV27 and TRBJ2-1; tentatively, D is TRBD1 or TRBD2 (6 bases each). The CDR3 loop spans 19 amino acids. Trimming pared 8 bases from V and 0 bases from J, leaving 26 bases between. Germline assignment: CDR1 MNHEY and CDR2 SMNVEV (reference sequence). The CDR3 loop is CASRKWGANWPSSYNEQFF. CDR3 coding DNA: TGTGCCAGCCGTAAATGGGGGGCGAATTGGCCCAGCTCCTACAATGAGCAGTTCTTC.

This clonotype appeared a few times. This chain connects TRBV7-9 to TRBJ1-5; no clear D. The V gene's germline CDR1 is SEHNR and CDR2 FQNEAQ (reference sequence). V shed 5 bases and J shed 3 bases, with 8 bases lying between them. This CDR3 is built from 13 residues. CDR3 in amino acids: CASSPDTNQPQHF. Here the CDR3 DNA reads TGTGCCAGCAGCCCGGATACCAATCAGCCCCAGCATTTT.

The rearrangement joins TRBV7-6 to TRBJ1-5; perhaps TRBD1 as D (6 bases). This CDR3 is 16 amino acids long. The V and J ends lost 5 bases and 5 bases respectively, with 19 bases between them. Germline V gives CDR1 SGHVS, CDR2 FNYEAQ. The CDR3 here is CASSARTAKRDQPQHF. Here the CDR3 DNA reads TGTGCCAGCAGCGCCCGGACAGCTAAGAGGGATCAGCCCCAGCATTTT.

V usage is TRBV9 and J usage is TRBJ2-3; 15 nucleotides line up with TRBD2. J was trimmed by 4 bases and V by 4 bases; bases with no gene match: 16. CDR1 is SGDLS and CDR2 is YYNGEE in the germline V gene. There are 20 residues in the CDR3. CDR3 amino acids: CASSFTGGTSGRRGADTQYF. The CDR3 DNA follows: TGTGCCAGCAGCTTTACCGGGGGGACTAGCGGGAGGAGGGGAGCAGATACGCAGTATTTT.

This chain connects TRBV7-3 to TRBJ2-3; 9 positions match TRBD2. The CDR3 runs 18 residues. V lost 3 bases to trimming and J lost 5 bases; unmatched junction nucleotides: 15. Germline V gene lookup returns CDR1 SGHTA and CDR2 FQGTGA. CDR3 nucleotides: TGTGCCAGCAGCTTTATCCCCCATGGCGGGAGGGCAGGAGATACGCAGTATTTT. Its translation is CASSFIPHGGRAGDTQYF.

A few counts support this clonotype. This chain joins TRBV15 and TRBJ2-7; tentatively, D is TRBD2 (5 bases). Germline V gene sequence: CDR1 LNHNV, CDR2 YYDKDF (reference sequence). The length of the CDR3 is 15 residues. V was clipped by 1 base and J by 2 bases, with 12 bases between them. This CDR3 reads CATSRVERHPYEQYF. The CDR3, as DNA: TGTGCCACCAGCAGAGTGGAGCGGCACCCCTACGAGCAGTACTTC.

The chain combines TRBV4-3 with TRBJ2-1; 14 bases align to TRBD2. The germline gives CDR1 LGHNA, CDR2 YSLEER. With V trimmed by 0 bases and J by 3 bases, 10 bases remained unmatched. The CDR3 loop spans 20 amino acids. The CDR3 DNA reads TGCGCCAGCAGCCAAGAAGGGACTAGCGGGAGTAAGGGCATCTACAATGAGCAGTTCTTC. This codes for CASSQEGTSGSKGIYNEQFF.

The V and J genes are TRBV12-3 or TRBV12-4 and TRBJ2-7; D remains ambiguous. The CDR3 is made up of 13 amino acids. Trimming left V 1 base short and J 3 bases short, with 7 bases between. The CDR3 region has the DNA TGTGCCAGCAGTTTAGGAGCCCGCTACGAGCAGTACTTC. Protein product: CASSLGARYEQYF.

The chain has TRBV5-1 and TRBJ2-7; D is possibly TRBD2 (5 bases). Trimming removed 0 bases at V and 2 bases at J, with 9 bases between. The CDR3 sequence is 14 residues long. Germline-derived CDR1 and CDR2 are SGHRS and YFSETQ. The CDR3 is CASSLEAATYEQYF. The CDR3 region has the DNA TGCGCCAGCAGCTTGGAAGCGGCTACCTACGAGCAGTACTTC.

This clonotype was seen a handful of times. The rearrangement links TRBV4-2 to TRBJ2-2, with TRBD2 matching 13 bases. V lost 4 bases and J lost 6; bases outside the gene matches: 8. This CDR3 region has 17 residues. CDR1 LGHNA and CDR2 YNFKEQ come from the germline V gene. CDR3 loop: CASSPAGLAGESGELFF. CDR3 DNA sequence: TGTGCCAGCAGCCCCGCCGGACTAGCGGGAGAGTCCGGGGAGCTGTTTTTT.

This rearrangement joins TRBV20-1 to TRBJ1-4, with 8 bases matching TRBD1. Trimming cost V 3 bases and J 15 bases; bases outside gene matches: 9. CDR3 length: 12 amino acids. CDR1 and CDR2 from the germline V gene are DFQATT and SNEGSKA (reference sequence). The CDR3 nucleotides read TGCAGTGCTAGCCCTGGACAGGGTTTAATGTTTTTT. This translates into CSASPGQGLMFF.

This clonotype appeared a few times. CDR3 in amino acids: CASTRESYNEQFF. Here the CDR3 DNA reads TGTGCCAGCACCAGGGAGTCTTACAATGAGCAGTTCTTC. This chain uses TRBV6-2 or TRBV6-3 with TRBJ2-1; D may correspond to TRBD1 or TRBD2 (5 bases each). The germline gives CDR1 MNHEY, CDR2 SVGEGT. This CDR3 region has 13 residues. The V end was cut by 7 bases, the J end by 4 bases, with 11 bases between.

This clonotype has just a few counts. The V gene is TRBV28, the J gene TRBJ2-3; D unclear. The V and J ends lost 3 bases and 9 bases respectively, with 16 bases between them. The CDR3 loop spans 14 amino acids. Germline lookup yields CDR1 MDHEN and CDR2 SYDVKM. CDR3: CASSFIRLLGTQYF. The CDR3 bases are TGTGCCAGCAGTTTTATCCGCCTCCTAGGGACGCAGTATTTT.

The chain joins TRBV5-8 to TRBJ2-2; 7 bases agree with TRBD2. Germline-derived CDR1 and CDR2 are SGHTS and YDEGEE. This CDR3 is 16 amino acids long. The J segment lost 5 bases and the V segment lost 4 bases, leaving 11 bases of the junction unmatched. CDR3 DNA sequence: TGTGCCAGCAGCCACCTCTTGCAGGGAGGGACCGGGGAGCTGTTTTTT. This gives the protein CASSHLLQGGTGELFF.